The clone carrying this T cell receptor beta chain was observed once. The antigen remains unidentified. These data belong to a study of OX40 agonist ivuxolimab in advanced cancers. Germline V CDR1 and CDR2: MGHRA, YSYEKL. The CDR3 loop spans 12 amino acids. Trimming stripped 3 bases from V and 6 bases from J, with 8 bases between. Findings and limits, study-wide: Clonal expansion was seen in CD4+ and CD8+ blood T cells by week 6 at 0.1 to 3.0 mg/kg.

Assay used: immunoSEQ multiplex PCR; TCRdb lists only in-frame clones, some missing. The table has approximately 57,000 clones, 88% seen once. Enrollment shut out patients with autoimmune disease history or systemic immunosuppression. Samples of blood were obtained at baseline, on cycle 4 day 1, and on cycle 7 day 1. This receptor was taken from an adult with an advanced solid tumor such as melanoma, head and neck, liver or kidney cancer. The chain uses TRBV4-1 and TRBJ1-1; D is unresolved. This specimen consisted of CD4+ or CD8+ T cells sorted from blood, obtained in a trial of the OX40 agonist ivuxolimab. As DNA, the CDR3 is TGCGCCAGCAGCCATCTAGGCGCTGAAGCTTTCTTT. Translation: CASSHLGAEAFF.